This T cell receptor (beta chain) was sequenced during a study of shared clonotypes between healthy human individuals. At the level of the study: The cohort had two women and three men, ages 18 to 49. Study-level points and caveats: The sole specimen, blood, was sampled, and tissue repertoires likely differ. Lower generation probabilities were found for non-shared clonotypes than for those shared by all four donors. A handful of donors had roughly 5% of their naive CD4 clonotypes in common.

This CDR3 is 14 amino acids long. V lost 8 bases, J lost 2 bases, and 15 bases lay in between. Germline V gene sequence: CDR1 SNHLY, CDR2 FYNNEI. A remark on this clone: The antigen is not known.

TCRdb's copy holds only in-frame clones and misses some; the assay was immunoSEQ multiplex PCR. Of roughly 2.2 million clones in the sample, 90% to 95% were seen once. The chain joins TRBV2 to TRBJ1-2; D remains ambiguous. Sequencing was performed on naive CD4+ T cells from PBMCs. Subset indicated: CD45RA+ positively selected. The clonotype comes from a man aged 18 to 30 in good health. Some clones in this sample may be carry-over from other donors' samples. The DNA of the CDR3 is TGTGCCAGCCGGGCAGGCTTAGCCAACTATGGCTACACCTTC. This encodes CASRAGLANYGYTF. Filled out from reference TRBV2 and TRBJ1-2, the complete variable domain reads EPEVTQTPSHQVTQMGQEVILRCVPISNHLYFYWYRQILGQKVEFLVSFYNNEISEKSEIFDDQFSVERPDGSNFTLKIRSTKLEDSAMYFCASRAGLANYGYTFGSGTRLTVV.